This T cell receptor (beta chain) is drawn from a study of a mutant IDH1 vaccine in newly diagnosed glioma. Study details: Vaccines were first given 4-6 weeks after radiotherapy alone, or with temozolomide cycles. Visits V12 and V13 fell at weeks 35 and 47, respectively.

This CDR3 is 11 amino acids long. V gave up 5 bases and J gave up 4 bases, with 6 bases separating them. Germline V lookup: CDR1 SGHVS, CDR2 FQNEAQ. Only in-frame clones appear in the TCRdb table, and some are missing; sequencing was by immunoSEQ multiplex PCR. The sample lists tens of thousands of clones, 70% to 90% occurring once. This clone was recorded a few times. No antigen is known for it. Other DNA sequences in this sample translate to the same CDR3. Specified time point: week 35, safety follow-up. In the vaccine, a single dose held 300 ug of the mutant IDH1 20-mer peptide, along with topical imiquimod. Eight vaccinations were given in weeks 1, 3, 5, 7, 11, 15, 19 and 23.

The rearrangement joins TRBV7-8 to TRBJ2-7; D gene uncertain. This TCR derives from a man in his forties or fifties with glioma. The specimen was PBMCs, collected from a glioma patient whose treatment included an IDH1 peptide vaccine. This chain's CDR3 is CASSISYEQYF. The CDR3, as DNA: TGTGCCAGCAGCATATCGTACGAGCAGTACTTC.